The 12 T cell receptor beta chains presented below share a single source sample, sequenced in a study of response to subunit inactivated influenza vaccine. TCRdb re-called the RT-PCR reads with MiXCR, one entry per CDR3 protein. The data hold 650,000 to 850,000 distinct CDR3 sequences, with over 11% observed a single time. Sequences were derived from PBMCs from blood, sampled 14 days before vaccination. The receptors originated from a man in his forties or fifties who received an inactivated influenza vaccine.

This clonotype was recorded at least ten times. The chain employs TRBV6-6 and TRBJ1-5; D is undetermined. The germline V gene has CDR1 MNHNY and CDR2 SVGAGI (reference sequence). V was shortened by 8 bases and J by 3 bases, with 11 bases between the two germline ends. The CDR3 loop spans 13 amino acids. DNA of the CDR3: TGTGCCAGCGCGGGGAATTTCAATCAGCCCCAGCATTTT. This codes for CASAGNFNQPQHF.

Details on this clonotype: An end of the junction does not agree with germline; a read error may underlie this. The CDR3: CTAFGPGLAGGIETQYF. The CDR3 nucleotides are TGCACTGCTTTCGGCCCGGGACTAGCGGGAGGAATAGAGACCCAGTACTTC. This chain links TRBV20-1 with TRBJ2-5, with TRBD2 matching over 15 bases. The CDR3 loop spans 17 amino acids. Germline CDR1 and CDR2: DFQATT and SNEGSKA (reference sequence).

The rearrangement uses TRBV3-1 and TRBJ2-3; 7 positions agree with TRBD1. Germline V gene data show CDR1 as LGHDT and CDR2 as YNNKEL (reference sequence). This CDR3 contains 15 residues. Trimming cost V 7 bases and J 0 bases; bases outside gene matches: 7. For the CDR3, the DNA is TGTGCCAGCACCTCCCGGGACAGTAGCACAGATACGCAGTATTTT. Its translation is CASTSRDSSTDTQYF.

This clonotype appeared a few times. J is TRBJ1-1 and V is TRBV5-5, with D uncertain. Trimming shortened V by 1 base and J by 11 bases, and 15 bases separated the two germline ends. The CDR3 spans 13 residues. Germline-derived CDR1 and CDR2 are SGHKS and YYEKEE (reference sequence). The CDR3 coding sequence is TGTGCCAGCAGCTTGACCCCGATTGATGGGGCTTTCTTT. This sequence encodes CASSLTPIDGAFF. Using reference TRBV5-5 and TRBJ1-1 for the parts outside the CDR3, the full variable domain is DAGVTQSPTHLIKTRGQQVTLRCSPISGHKSVSWYQQVLGQGPQFIFQYYEKEERGRGNFPDRFSARQFPNYSSELNVNALLLGDSALYLCASSLTPIDGAFFGQGTRLTVV.

The V and J genes are TRBV12-3 or TRBV12-4 and TRBJ2-7; 7 positions match TRBD2. V dropped 2 bases and J dropped 4; count of bases not matched to a gene: 5. CDR3 size: 14 residues. The CDR3 region is CASSLNPAGYEQYF. The CDR3 DNA follows: TGTGCCAGCAGTTTAAATCCAGCGGGATACGAGCAGTACTTC.

The gene calls are TRBV7-2 and TRBJ1-1; 7 positions agree with TRBD1. This CDR3 spans 17 amino acids. Germline CDR1 is SGHTA and CDR2 is FQGNSA. Trimming cost V 6 bases and J 5 bases; bases outside gene matches: 18. CDR3 region: CASSFDRRQGRSTEAFF. The CDR3 region has the DNA TGTGCCAGCAGTTTCGACCGAAGACAGGGTCGTTCGACTGAAGCTTTCTTT.

V gene TRBV19 combines with J gene TRBJ2-7; 7 bases line up with TRBD1. From germline, CDR1 is LNHDA and CDR2 SQIVND (reference sequence). J lost 5 bases, V lost 0 bases, and 7 bases had no gene match. The CDR3 has 15 amino acids. The CDR3 region is CASSIDDRATDEQYF. CDR3 DNA: TGTGCCAGTAGTATAGACGACAGGGCCACCGACGAGCAGTACTTC. Based on the CDR3 plus reference TRBV19 and TRBJ2-7, the full variable domain is DGGITQSPKYLFRKEGQNVTLSCEQNLNHDAMYWYRQDPGQGLRLIYYSQIVNDFQKGDIAEGYSVSREKKESFPLTVTSAQKNPTAFYLCASSIDDRATDEQYFGPGTRLTVT.

The chain has TRBV29-1 and TRBJ2-7; weak D call: TRBD2 (6 bases). The CDR3 is 12 residues long. The germline V gene has CDR1 SQVTM and CDR2 ANQGSEA. V dropped 8 bases and J dropped 5 bases, with 16 bases sitting between them. DNA for the CDR3: TGCAGCATCCGCAGGAGGGGTGACGAGCAGTACTTC. Encoded protein: CSIRRRGDEQYF.

This clonotype was counted only a few times. The chain joins TRBV30 to TRBJ1-5, with unresolved D. V lost 2 bases to trimming and J lost 4 bases, with 9 bases between them. The germline gives CDR1 GTSNPN, CDR2 SVGIG (reference sequence). The CDR3 totals 13 residues. The CDR3 is CAWSSNMNQPQHF. The CDR3 DNA reads TGTGCCTGGAGTTCCAACATGAATCAGCCCCAGCATTTT.

The rearrangement uses TRBV28 and TRBJ2-7; 11 positions match TRBD2. CDR1 MDHEN and CDR2 SYDVKM come from the germline V gene. Losses at the gene ends were 5 bases for V and 5 bases for J; bases not matched to a gene: 11. The CDR3 extends over 16 amino acids. The DNA of the CDR3 is TGTGCCAGCAGTCCCGTTGCCACTAGCGGGAGTGACGAGCAGTACTTC. Residues: CASSPVATSGSDEQYF.

This clonotype was counted only a few times. The genes are TRBV7-3 and TRBJ2-1; 7 nucleotides match TRBD2. V was pared by 5 bases and J by 6 bases, with 4 bases of the junction left unmatched. This CDR3 has 13 amino acids. Looked up from germline, CDR1 is SGHTA and CDR2 is FQGTGA. DNA of the CDR3: TGTGCCAGCAGCCCTCGGACTAGCAATGAGCAGTTCTTC. Its protein is CASSPRTSNEQFF.

The gene calls are TRBV6-2 or TRBV6-3 and TRBJ2-1, with 12 nucleotides matching TRBD2. The trim removed 7 bases at V and 10 bases at J, leaving 11 bases unmatched. The CDR3 totals 15 residues. Germline V CDR1 and CDR2: MNHEY, SVGEGT. Here the CDR3 DNA reads TGTGCCAGCACCGCAGGGACTAGCGGGCGATTAGAGCAGTTCTTC. This codes for CASTAGTSGRLEQFF.